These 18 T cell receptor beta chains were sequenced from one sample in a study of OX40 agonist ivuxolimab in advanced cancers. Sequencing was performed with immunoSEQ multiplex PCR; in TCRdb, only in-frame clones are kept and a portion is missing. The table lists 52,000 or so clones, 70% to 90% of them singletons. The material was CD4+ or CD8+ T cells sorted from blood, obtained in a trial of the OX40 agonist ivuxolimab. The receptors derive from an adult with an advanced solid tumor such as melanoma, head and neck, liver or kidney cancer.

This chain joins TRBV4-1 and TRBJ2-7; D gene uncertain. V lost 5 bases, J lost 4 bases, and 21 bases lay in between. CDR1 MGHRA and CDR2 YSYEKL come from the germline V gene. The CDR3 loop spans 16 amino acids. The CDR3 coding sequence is TGCGCCAGCAGCTTTTTAGCAGATCCCGCCATTTACGAGCAGTACGTC. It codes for CASSFLADPAIYEQYV.

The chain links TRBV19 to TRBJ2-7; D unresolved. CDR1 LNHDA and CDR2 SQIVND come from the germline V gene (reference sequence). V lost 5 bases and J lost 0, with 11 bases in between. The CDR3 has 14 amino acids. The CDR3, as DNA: TGTGCCAGTAGTGGGTCAGGCCTCTCCTACGAGCAGTACTTC. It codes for CASSGSGLSYEQYF.

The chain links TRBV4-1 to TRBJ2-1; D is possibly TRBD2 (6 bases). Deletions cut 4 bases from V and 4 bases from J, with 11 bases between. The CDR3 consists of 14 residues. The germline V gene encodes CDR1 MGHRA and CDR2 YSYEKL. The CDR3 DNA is TGCGCCAGCAGCCTGGGAGGACTGTACAATGAGCAGTTCTTC. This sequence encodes CASSLGGLYNEQFF.

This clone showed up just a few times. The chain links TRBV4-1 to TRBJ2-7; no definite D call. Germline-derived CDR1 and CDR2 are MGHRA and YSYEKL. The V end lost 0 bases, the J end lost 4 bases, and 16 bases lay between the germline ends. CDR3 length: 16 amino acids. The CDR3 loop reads CASSQDQEPTSYEQYV. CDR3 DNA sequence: TGCGCCAGCAGCCAAGATCAGGAGCCCACCTCTTACGAGCAGTACGTC.

CDR3 loop: CASSAAPYTNTEAFF. The CDR3 DNA reads TGCGCCAGCAGCGCGGCGCCTTATACGAACACTGAAGCTTTCTTT. The chain uses TRBV5-1 and TRBJ1-1, with unresolved D. The CDR3 spans 15 residues. Trimming took 4 bases from V and 1 from J, leaving 14 bases between them. CDR1 SGHRS and CDR2 YFSETQ come from the germline V gene. The full variable domain, its missing parts supplied by reference TRBV5-1 and TRBJ1-1, is KAGVTQTPRYLIKTRGQQVTLSCSPISGHRSVSWYQQTPGQGLQFLFEYFSETQRNKGNFPGRFSGRQFSNSRSEMNVSTLELGDSALYLCASSAAPYTNTEAFFGQGTRLTVV.

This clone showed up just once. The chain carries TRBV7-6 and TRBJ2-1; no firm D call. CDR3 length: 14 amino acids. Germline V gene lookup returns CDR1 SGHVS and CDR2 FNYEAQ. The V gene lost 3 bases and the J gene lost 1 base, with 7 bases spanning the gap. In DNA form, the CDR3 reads TGTGCCAGCAGCTTGTACGGATCCTACAATGAGCAGTTCTTC. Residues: CASSLYGSYNEQFF.

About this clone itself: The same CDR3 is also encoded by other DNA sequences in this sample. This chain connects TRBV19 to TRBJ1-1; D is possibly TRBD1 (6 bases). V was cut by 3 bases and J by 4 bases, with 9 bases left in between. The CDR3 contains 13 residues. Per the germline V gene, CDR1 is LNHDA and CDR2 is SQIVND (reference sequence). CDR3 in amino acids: CASSIVGGTEAFF. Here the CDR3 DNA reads TGTGCCAGTAGTATTGTAGGGGGCACTGAAGCTTTCTTT. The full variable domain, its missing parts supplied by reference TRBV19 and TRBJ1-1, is DGGITQSPKYLFRKEGQNVTLSCEQNLNHDAMYWYRQDPGQGLRLIYYSQIVNDFQKGDIAEGYSVSREKKESFPLTVTSAQKNPTAFYLCASSIVGGTEAFFGQGTRLTVV.

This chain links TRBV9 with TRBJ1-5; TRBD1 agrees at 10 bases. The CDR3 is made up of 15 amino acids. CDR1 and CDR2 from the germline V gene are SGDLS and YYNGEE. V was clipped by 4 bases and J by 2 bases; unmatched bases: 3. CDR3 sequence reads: CASSTGQGGNQPQHF. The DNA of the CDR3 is TGTGCCAGCAGCACTGGACAGGGGGGCAATCAGCCCCAGCATTTT.

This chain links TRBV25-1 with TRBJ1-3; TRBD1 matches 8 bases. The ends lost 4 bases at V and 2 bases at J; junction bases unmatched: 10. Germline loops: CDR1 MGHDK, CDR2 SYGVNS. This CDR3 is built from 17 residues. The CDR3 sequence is CASSGQGKRPPGNTIYF. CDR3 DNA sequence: TGTGCCAGCAGTGGACAGGGGAAGAGGCCCCCTGGAAACACCATATATTTT.

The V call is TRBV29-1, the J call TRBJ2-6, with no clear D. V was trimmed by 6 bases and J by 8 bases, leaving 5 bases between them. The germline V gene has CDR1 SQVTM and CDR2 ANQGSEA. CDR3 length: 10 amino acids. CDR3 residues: CSVLTNVLTF. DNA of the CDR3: TGCAGCGTCCTTACCAACGTCCTGACTTTC.

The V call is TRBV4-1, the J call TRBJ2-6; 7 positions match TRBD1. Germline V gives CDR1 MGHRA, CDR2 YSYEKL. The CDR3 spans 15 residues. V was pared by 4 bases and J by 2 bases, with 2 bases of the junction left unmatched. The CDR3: CASSLTGAGANVLTF. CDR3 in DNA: TGCGCCAGCAGCCTAACAGGGGCTGGGGCCAACGTCCTGACTTTC.

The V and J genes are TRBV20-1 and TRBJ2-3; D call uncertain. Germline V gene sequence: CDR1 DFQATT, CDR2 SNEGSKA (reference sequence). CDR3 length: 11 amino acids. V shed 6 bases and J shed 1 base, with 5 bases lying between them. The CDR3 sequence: CSAAGTDTQYF. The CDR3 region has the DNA TGCAGTGCCGCGGGCACAGATACGCAGTATTTT.

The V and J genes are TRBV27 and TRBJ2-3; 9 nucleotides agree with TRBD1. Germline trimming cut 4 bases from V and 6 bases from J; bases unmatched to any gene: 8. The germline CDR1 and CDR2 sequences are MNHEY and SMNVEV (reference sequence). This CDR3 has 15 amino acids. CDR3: CASSSRTGAMDTQYF. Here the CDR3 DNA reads TGTGCCAGCAGTTCCCGGACAGGGGCCATGGATACGCAGTATTTT.

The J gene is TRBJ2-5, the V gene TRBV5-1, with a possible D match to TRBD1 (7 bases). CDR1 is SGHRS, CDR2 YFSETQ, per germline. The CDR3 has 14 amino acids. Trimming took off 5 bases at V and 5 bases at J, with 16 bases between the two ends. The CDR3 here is CASSRYPGGETQYF. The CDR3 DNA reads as TGCGCCAGCAGTCGATACCCAGGGGGGGAGACCCAGTACTTC.

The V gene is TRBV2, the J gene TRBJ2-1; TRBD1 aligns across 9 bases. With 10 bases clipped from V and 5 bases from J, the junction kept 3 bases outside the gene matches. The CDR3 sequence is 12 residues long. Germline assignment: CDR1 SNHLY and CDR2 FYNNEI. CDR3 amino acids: CANRGHNNEQFF. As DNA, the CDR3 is TGTGCCAACAGGGGGCATAACAATGAGCAGTTCTTC.

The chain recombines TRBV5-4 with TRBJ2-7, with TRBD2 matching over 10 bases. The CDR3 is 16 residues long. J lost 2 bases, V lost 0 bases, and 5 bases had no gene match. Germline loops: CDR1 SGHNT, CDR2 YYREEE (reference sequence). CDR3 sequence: CASSLAVAGGAYEQYF. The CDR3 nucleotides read TGTGCCAGCAGCTTGGCGGTAGCGGGAGGTGCCTACGAGCAGTACTTC.

As DNA, the CDR3 is TGTGCCAGCAGCTTAGAGAGTAGGGCGAACACTGAAGCTTTCTTT. Translation gives CASSLESRANTEAFF. The chain recombines TRBV7-8 with TRBJ1-1; D is ambiguous. V lost 1 base to trimming and J lost 1 base, with 10 bases between them. Germline assignment: CDR1 SGHVS and CDR2 FQNEAQ. The CDR3 totals 15 residues.

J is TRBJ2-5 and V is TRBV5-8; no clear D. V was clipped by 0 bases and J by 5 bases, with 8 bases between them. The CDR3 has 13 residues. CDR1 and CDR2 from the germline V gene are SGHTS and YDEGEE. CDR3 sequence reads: CASSLDPEETQYF. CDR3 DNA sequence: TGTGCCAGCAGCTTGGACCCCGAGGAGACCCAGTACTTC.